Listed here is a single T cell receptor beta chain. This clone was counted a single time. No antigen is known for it. No base quality information exists; no much larger clone differs at one position. For CDR1 and CDR2, the germline V gene (reference sequence) lists GTSNPN and SVGIG. Trimming accounts for 0 bases at V and 6 bases at J, while the number of junction bases matched to no gene is 16. CDR3 length: 17 amino acids, cysteine to phenylalanine. Only the CDR3 part of the read is kept: 51 bases, read in frame from the first base. Healthy HIV-negative adults with no recently reported acute infections or vaccinations were included as donors. Every donor was a Caucasian adult residing in Nashville, Tennessee, USA. CD4+ T cells were enriched by magnetic negative selection, after which naive cells were positively selected on CD45RA and the negative fraction was taken as the memory subset. Blood was obtained by leukapheresis, after which PBMCs were separated by Ficoll-Histopaque density gradient centrifugation and cryopreserved in liquid nitrogen vapor phase. Analytical flow cytometry was used to check the purity and quantity of every magnetically sorted T cell population. Each sorted fraction had its genomic DNA isolated and then quantified by UV absorbance on a Nanodrop 2000c.

Using the deep immunoSEQ assay, multiplex PCR amplified TCR CDR3 regions from genomic DNA. Extracted genomic DNA from each cell subset was distributed evenly across all wells of several immunoSEQ 96-well plates, and each plate was treated as a replicate. For sorted subsets, each replicate PCR was loaded with approximately 200 ng genomic DNA, equivalent to 25,000 to 30,000 T cell genomes. Purified libraries were measured with a Qubit 3.0 fluorometer, size-checked on a Bioanalyzer 2100, and measured again with the KAPA Library Quantification kit. A separate single-read 150-cycle Illumina NextSeq 550 flow cell was used to sequence each immunoSEQ 96-well plate. The authors processed their data as follows. Because the immunoSEQ output held only junctional sequences and lacked quality scores, the filtering could not match the filtering applied to full-length reads. Sequences were annotated with PyIR, a Python wrapper for IgBLAST v1.9, and V/J genes and CDR3 were assigned using IMGT germline references. Reads with weak V/J assignments (E-value above 1e-6), missing CDR3, stop codons, out-of-frame junctions, or ambiguous translated residues were removed. V3J clonotypes were defined by identical inferred V gene, J gene, and CDR3 amino acid sequence. Percentage overlap between repertoires was computed as shared unique clonotypes divided by the size of the smaller repertoire. RTK rarefaction, the Chao1 estimator, and Recon v2.1 estimates of unobserved clonotypes were used to assess repertoire richness. Generation probabilities were computed with OLGA for all TCRbeta clonotypes obtained by the gDNA method from several donors. This immuneACCESS table, as held by TCRdb, lists in-frame sequences with V and J called but not all clones. Of the missing ones, under half trace to an unresolved V gene in checked studies; the others have no known cause. V, J and clone size reflect that table, while D and trimming were determined from the DNA. This sample has approximately 2,300,000 clones in its table, and about 90% of those were observed once. Of the sample, approximately 0.41% falls within the top ten clones.

This record belongs to a study of shared clonotypes between healthy human individuals (dated by TCRdb to about 2020). Background for the entire study: The cohort comprised two women and a few men aged 18 to 49 years. For each donor, CD4 naive and CD4 memory were each run on three plates, CD8 naive on two plates, and CD8 memory on one plate. The study deeply sequenced blood TCR repertoires of roughly five healthy adults to estimate repertoire size and the extent of clonotype sharing between individuals. Libraries were prepared and TCR repertoires were sequenced by different laboratories using diverse techniques, in order to increase sequencing depth and limit assay-specific biases. Between about 0.94 and 8.9 billion PBMCs per donor were obtained by leukapheresis. Study-wide conclusions, independent of this receptor: Estimated clonotype richness was generally larger for naive than for memory subsets. When several donors were compared, the shared fraction of clonotypes was around 5% for naive CD4, more than 3% for naive CD8, roughly 2.5% for memory CD4, and less than 0.45% for memory CD8. Pairwise subsampling led to the expectation that sequencing depth would affect the degree of clonotype sharing among donors. Sampling was restricted to blood, and TCR repertoires in tissue are likely to differ from TCR repertoires in blood. Clonotypes shared by all four sorted-subset donors showed higher generation probabilities than non-shared clonotypes. The genetic and exposure-history diversity represented was limited by the small number of donors. Incomplete sequencing was indicated by rarefaction of sorted-subset datasets, despite the large sequencing depth.

This TCR came from a man younger than 35 in good health. Some clones in this sample may be carry-over from other donors' samples. The sample taken for sequencing was naive CD4+ T cells from PBMCs. The cell subset or site label, as the study defines it: CD45RA+ positively selected. The chain is encoded by TRBV30 joined to TRBJ1-1, with 7 junctional bases fitting TRBD1. The nucleotide sequence reads as follows: TGTGCCTGGAGTGTTCCGCTCGGTTTAAGGGGGCTTCCTGAAGCTTTCTTT. It codes for CAWSVPLGLRGLPEAFF.